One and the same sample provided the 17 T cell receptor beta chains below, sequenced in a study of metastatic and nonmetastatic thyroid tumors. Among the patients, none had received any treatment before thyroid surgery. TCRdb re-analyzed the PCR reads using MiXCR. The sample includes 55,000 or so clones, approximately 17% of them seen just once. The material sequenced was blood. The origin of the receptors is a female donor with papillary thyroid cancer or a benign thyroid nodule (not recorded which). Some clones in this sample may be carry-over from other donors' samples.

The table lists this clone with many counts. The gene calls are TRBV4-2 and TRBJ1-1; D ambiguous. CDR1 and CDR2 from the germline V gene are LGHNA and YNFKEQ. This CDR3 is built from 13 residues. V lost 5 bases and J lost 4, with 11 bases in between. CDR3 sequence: CASSTQWGTEAFF. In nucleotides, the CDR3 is TGTGCCAGCAGCACGCAATGGGGCACTGAAGCTTTCTTT.

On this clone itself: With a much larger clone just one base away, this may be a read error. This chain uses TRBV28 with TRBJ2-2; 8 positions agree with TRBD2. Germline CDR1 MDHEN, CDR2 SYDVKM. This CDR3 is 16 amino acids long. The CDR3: CAGSTFSGAGAWELFF. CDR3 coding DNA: TGTGCCGGCAGTACCTTTAGCGGGGCCGGGGCCTGGGAGCTGTTTTTT.

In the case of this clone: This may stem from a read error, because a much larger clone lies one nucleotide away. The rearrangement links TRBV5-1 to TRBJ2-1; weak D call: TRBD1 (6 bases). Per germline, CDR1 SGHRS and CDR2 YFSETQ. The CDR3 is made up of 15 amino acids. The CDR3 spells CAGSFQGSRDNEQFF. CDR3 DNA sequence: TGCGCCGGCAGCTTTCAGGGGTCTCGCGACAATGAGCAGTTCTTC.

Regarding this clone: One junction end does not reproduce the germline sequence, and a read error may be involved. CDR3 sequence reads: CASSQAGGPDTHYF. Written as DNA, the CDR3 is TGTGCCAGTAGCCAAGCTGGAGGGCCAGATACGCATTATTTT. The gene calls are TRBV19 and TRBJ2-3; the D gene is possibly TRBD2 (6 bases). Germline assignment: CDR1 LNHDA and CDR2 SQIVND (reference sequence). CDR3 length: 14 residues.

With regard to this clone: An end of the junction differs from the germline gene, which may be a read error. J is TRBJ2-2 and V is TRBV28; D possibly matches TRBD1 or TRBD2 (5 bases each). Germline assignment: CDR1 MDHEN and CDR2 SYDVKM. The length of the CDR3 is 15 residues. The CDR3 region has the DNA TGTGTCAGCACCGAGCACGGGGCTGGCACCGGGGAGCTGTTTTTT. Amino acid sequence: CVSTEHGAGTGELFF.

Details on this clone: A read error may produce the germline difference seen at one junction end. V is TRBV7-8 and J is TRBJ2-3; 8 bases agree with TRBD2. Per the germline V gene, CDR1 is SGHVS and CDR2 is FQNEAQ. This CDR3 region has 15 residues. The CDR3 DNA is TGCGCCAGCAGCTTAGACTGCGGGAGGACAGATACGCAGTATTTT. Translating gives CASSLDCGRTDTQYF.

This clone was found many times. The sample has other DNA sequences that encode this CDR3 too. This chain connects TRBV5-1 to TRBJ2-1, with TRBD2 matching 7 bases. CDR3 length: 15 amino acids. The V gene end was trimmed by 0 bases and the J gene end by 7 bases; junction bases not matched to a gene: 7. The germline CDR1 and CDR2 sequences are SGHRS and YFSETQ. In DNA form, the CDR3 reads TGCGCCAGCAGCTTGGGTAGTAGCGGGTATAATGAGCAGTTCTTC. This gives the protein CASSLGSSGYNEQFF.

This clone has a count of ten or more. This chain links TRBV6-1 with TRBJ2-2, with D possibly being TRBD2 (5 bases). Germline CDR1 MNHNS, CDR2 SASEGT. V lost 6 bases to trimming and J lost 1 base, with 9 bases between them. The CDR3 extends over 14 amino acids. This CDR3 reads CASRKRGNTGELFF. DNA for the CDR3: TGTGCCAGCAGGAAACGGGGGAACACCGGGGAGCTGTTTTTT.

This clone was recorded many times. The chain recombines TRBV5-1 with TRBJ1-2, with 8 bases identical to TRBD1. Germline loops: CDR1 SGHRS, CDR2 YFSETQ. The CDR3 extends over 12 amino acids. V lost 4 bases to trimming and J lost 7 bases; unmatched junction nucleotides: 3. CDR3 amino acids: CASSLDRGGYTF. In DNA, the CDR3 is TGCGCCAGCAGCCTAGACAGGGGTGGCTACACCTTC.

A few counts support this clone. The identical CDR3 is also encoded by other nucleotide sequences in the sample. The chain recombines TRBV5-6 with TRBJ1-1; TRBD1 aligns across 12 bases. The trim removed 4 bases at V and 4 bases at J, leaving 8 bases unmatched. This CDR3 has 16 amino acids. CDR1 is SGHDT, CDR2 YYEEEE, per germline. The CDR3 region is CASSLRGQGAGTEAFF. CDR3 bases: TGTGCCAGCAGCCTGAGGGGACAGGGGGCGGGCACTGAAGCTTTCTTT.

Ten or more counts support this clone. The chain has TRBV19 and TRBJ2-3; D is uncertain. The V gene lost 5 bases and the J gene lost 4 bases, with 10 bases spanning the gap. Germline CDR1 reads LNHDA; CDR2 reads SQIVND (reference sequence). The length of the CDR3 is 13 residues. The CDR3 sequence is CASSGIASDTQYF. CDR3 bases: TGTGCCAGTAGTGGGATAGCTTCAGATACGCAGTATTTT. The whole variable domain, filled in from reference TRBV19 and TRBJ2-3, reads DGGITQSPKYLFRKEGQNVTLSCEQNLNHDAMYWYRQDPGQGLRLIYYSQIVNDFQKGDIAEGYSVSREKKESFPLTVTSAQKNPTAFYLCASSGIASDTQYFGPGTRLTVL.

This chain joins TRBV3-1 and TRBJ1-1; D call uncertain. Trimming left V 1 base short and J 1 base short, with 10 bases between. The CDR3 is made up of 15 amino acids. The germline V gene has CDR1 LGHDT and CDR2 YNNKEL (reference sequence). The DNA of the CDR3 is TGTGCCAGCAGCCAAGTGGTCTTTCCGAACACTGAAGCTTTCTTT. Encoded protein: CASSQVVFPNTEAFF.

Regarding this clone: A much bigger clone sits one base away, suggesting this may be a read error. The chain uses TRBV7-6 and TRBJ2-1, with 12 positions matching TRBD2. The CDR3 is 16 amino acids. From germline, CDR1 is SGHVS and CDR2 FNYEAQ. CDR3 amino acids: CASSPEASGRGYEQFF. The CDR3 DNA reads TGTGCTAGCAGCCCGGAGGCTAGCGGGAGGGGTTATGAGCAGTTCTTC.

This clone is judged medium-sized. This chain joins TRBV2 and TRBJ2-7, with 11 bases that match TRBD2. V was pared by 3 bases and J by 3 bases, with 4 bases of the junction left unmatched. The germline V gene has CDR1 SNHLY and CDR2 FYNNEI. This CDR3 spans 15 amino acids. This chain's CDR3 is CASSDLLAGVYEQYF. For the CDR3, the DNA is TGTGCCAGCAGTGACCTACTAGCGGGAGTCTACGAGCAGTACTTC.

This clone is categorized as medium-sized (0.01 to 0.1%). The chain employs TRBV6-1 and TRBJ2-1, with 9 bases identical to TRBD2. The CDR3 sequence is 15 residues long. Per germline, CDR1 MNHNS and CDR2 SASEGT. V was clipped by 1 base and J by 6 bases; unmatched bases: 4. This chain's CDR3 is CASSEVAGGINEQFF. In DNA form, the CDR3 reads TGTGCCAGCAGTGAAGTGGCGGGAGGGATCAATGAGCAGTTCTTC.

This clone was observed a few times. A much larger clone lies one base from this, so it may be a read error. The CDR3 here is CAWSPTCGKLFF. CDR3 sequence (DNA): TGTGCCTGGAGTCCGACATGTGGAAAACTGTTTTTT. V gene TRBV30 combines with J gene TRBJ1-4; D not resolved. This CDR3 is 12 amino acids long. V gave up 2 bases and J gave up 10 bases, with 11 bases separating them. CDR1 is GTSNPN, CDR2 SVGIG, per germline (reference sequence).

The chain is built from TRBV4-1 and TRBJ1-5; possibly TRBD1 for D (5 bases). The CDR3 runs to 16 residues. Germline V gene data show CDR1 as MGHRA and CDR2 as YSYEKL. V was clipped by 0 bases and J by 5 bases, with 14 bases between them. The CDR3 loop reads CASSQDGGNRYQPQHF. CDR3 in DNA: TGCGCCAGCAGCCAAGATGGGGGAAATCGTTATCAGCCCCAGCATTTT.